Shown below are 19 T cell receptor beta chains from a single sample sequenced in a study of cytomegalovirus exposure and HLA in healthy donors. Produced via immunoSEQ multiplex PCR; TCRdb's table is partial and in-frame only. The sample includes 300,000 to 400,000 clones, roughly 90% of them seen just once. Sequenced input: PBMCs. These receptors were taken from a young woman in good health and CMV-seronegative.

The CDR3 protein is CASSLLPLSRHQANYGYTF. In DNA form, the CDR3 reads TGTGCCAGCAGTTTACTCCCTCTGTCGCGACACCAAGCTAACTATGGCTACACCTTC. V usage is TRBV27 and J usage is TRBJ1-2, with no clear D. Germline values: CDR1 MNHEY, CDR2 SMNVEV (reference sequence). Trimming left V 2 bases short and J 0 bases short, with 22 bases between. This CDR3 is built from 19 residues.

This rearrangement joins TRBV2 to TRBJ1-3; 7 bases line up with TRBD1. The trim removed 11 bases at V and 2 bases at J, leaving 9 bases unmatched. CDR1 and CDR2 (germline): SNHLY, FYNNEI. The length of the CDR3 is 14 residues. CDR3 nucleotides: TGTGCCGTTCAAGGAACAGGGGCTGGAAACACCATATATTTT. Protein sequence: CAVQGTGAGNTIYF.

The rearrangement joins TRBV5-4 to TRBJ1-4; 10 bases are a match to TRBD1. In germline, CDR1 is SGHNT, CDR2 YYREEE (reference sequence). The V segment lost 3 bases and the J segment 1 base; nucleotides outside the gene matches: 6. The CDR3 runs 17 residues. The CDR3 coding sequence is TGTGCCAGCAGCTATGGACAGGGGGGGGAAACTAATGAAAAACTGTTTTTT. This codes for CASSYGQGGETNEKLFF.

The chain has TRBV25-1 and TRBJ2-3; D may be TRBD1 (6 bases). V was pared by 4 bases and J by 8 bases, with 19 bases between. Germline CDR1 reads MGHDK; CDR2 reads SYGVNS. The CDR3 has 15 residues. The CDR3 spells CASSGLWEGGFTQYF. The CDR3 nucleotides read TGTGCCAGCAGTGGACTCTGGGAAGGGGGTTTTACGCAGTATTTT.

The count of this clone is one. The CDR3 spells CASSSIYQGTEAFF. The CDR3, as DNA: TGTGCCAGCAGCTCAATTTACCAGGGGACTGAAGCTTTCTTT. The chain recombines TRBV13 with TRBJ1-1; a possible D gene is TRBD1 (6 bases). This CDR3 region has 14 residues. Germline V gives CDR1 PRHDT, CDR2 FYEKMQ (reference sequence). Trimming shortened V by 4 bases and J by 5 bases, and 14 bases separated the two germline ends.

The DNA for the CDR3 is TGTGCCATCAGCCAATCGGGACAGGGTGGGTTAGATACGCAGTATTTT. Translation: CAISQSGQGGLDTQYF. The chain combines TRBV10-3 with TRBJ2-3; 9 positions agree with TRBD1. The V segment lost 6 bases and the J segment 5 bases; nucleotides outside the gene matches: 12. This CDR3 has 16 amino acids. The germline CDR1 and CDR2 sequences are ENHRY and SYGVKD.

The gene calls are TRBV9 and TRBJ2-3; 11 positions agree with TRBD2. This CDR3 comprises 17 residues. Trimming cost V 3 bases and J 1 base; bases outside gene matches: 7. Germline values: CDR1 SGDLS, CDR2 YYNGEE. CDR3 coding DNA: TGTGCCAGCAGCGCGTCACTAGCGGGGGCCCGCACAGATACGCAGTATTTT. Protein: CASSASLAGARTDTQYF.

This clone was seen a few times. J is TRBJ1-2 and V is TRBV5-1; 8 bases fit TRBD1. The germline gives CDR1 SGHRS, CDR2 YFSETQ. There are 14 residues in the CDR3. The V segment lost 0 bases and the J segment 7 bases; nucleotides outside the gene matches: 5. As DNA, the CDR3 is TGCGCCAGCAGCTTGGTAGCAGGGGGCTCTGGCTACACCTTC. Translation: CASSLVAGGSGYTF.

The chain joins TRBV6-1 to TRBJ2-7, with TRBD1 matching over 7 bases. The CDR3 length is 16 residues. Trimming removed 4 bases from V and 3 bases from J; junction bases left unmatched: 12. CDR1 MNHNS and CDR2 SASEGT come from the germline V gene. The CDR3 region has the DNA TGTGCCAGCAGTGCGCTACCCACAGGGGTCGACTACGAGCAGTACTTC. The encoded protein is CASSALPTGVDYEQYF.

This sequence joins TRBV5-1 and TRBJ1-2; no clear D gene. The V and J ends lost 4 bases and 7 bases respectively, with 20 bases between them. The CDR3 contains 15 residues. Germline values: CDR1 SGHRS, CDR2 YFSETQ. CDR3: CASSPYTDMSRGYTF. The CDR3 region has the DNA TGCGCCAGCAGCCCTTATACCGACATGTCCCGTGGCTACACCTTC.

This chain uses TRBV4-1 with TRBJ1-1, with 8 bases aligning to TRBD1. With 4 bases clipped from V and 4 bases from J, the junction kept 8 bases outside the gene matches. The CDR3 is 15 residues long. Germline loops: CDR1 MGHRA, CDR2 YSYEKL. Here the CDR3 reads CASSPRTGRTTEAFF. DNA for the CDR3: TGCGCCAGCAGCCCCCGGACAGGGCGGACCACTGAAGCTTTCTTT.

The chain has TRBV28 and TRBJ1-3; D not certain. The germline gives CDR1 MDHEN, CDR2 SYDVKM. This CDR3 comprises 12 residues. The germline V and J ends were trimmed by 3 bases and 10 bases, with 10 bases remaining between them. Here the CDR3 reads CASSFGDSTIYF. As DNA, the CDR3 is TGTGCCAGCAGTTTCGGGGATTCGACCATATATTTT.

This chain connects TRBV5-4 to TRBJ1-2; TRBD1 might be the D (6 bases). The V gene lost 6 bases and the J gene lost 5 bases, with 23 bases spanning the gap. CDR1 and CDR2 from the germline V gene are SGHNT and YYREEE (reference sequence). The CDR3 has 16 residues. This CDR3 reads CASTSEGGALLYGYTF. CDR3 sequence (DNA): TGTGCCAGCACCTCCGAGGGGGGGGCCTTGCTGTATGGCTACACCTTC.

The gene calls are TRBV7-6 and TRBJ2-2; TRBD2 is a possible D gene (6 bases). V lost 5 bases, J lost 0 bases, and 13 bases lay in between. Germline values: CDR1 SGHVS, CDR2 FNYEAQ. The CDR3 runs to 16 residues. The CDR3 loop reads CASSNRGSSNTGELFF. DNA of the CDR3: TGTGCCAGCAGCAACCGGGGGAGTTCGAACACCGGGGAGCTGTTTTTT.

Note on this clone: In the same sample, other DNA sequences code for this CDR3. The rearrangement links TRBV2 to TRBJ2-7; D unresolved. The CDR3 loop spans 11 amino acids. The germline V and J ends were trimmed by 4 bases and 2 bases, with 3 bases remaining between them. From germline, CDR1 is SNHLY and CDR2 FYNNEI. CDR3 loop: CASSAAYEQYF. The CDR3, as DNA: TGTGCCAGCAGTGCCGCCTACGAGCAGTACTTC.

The chain links TRBV29-1 to TRBJ2-2; TRBD2 might be the D (5 bases). CDR3 length: 13 residues. V lost 4 bases to trimming and J lost 3 bases, with 9 bases between them. From germline, CDR1 is SQVTM and CDR2 ANQGSEA. CDR3 residues: CSVGGSDTGELFF. In nucleotides, the CDR3 is TGCAGCGTTGGAGGGAGCGACACCGGGGAGCTGTTTTTT.

The chain employs TRBV13 and TRBJ1-2; 7 nucleotides match TRBD1. This CDR3 is built from 13 residues. Germline CDR1 and CDR2: PRHDT and FYEKMQ (reference sequence). J was trimmed by 7 bases and V by 3 bases; bases with no gene match: 5. CDR3 sequence: CASSFVGGFGYTF. In DNA, the CDR3 is TGTGCCAGCAGCTTCGTAGGGGGCTTTGGCTACACCTTC.

This clone has more than one count but fewer than ten. V and J are TRBV2 and TRBJ1-2, with TRBD1 as a possible D gene (6 bases). Germline CDR1 and CDR2: SNHLY and FYNNEI. This CDR3 contains 14 residues. The germline V and J ends were trimmed by 3 bases and 0 bases, with 8 bases remaining between them. CDR3 in amino acids: CASSETGANYGYTF. As DNA, the CDR3 is TGTGCCAGCAGTGAGACAGGAGCTAACTATGGCTACACCTTC.

This chain connects TRBV2 to TRBJ1-4, with D possibly being TRBD1 (6 bases). The V and J ends lost 6 bases and 7 bases respectively, with 21 bases between them. The CDR3 is 16 amino acids. CDR1 and CDR2 (germline): SNHLY, FYNNEI. CDR3 sequence: CASRWTRGVMSEKLFF. The CDR3 nucleotides read TGTGCCAGCAGATGGACCAGGGGAGTTATGAGTGAAAAACTGTTTTTT.